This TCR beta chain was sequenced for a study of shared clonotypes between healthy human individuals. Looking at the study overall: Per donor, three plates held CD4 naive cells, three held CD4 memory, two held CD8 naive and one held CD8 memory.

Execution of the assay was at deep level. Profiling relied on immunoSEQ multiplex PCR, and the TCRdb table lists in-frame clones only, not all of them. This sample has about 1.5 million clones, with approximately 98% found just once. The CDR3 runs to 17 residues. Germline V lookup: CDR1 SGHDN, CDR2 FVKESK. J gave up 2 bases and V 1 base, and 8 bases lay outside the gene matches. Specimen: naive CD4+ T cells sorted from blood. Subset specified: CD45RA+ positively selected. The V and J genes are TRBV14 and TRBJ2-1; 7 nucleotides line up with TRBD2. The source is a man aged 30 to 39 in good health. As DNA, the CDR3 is TGTGCCAGCAGCCAAGGCCTTGGTAGCGGGCCCTACAATGAGCAGTTCTTC. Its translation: CASSQGLGSGPYNEQFF.